The present T cell receptor beta chain was sequenced within a study of shared clonotypes between healthy human individuals. Study in general: The study enrolled a couple of women and a few men aged 18 to 49.

Original handling: ImmunoSEQ junction-only sequences lacked quality scores, so their filtering differed. TCRdb keeps only in-frame clones here, not all; method: immunoSEQ multiplex PCR. V and J calls and clone size come straight from that table; D and trimming were deduced from the DNA. This sample has millions of clones, with approximately 95% found just once. Donation came from healthy HIV-negative adults that had no recent acute infections or vaccinations. A CD45RA-negative memory subset and a CD45RA+ naive subset were separated from the CD4+ cells. Germline loops: CDR1 MNHEY, CDR2 SVGAGI. The V end lost 2 bases, the J end lost 7 bases, and 14 bases lay between the germline ends. CDR3 length equals 15 residues.

This sequence joins TRBV6-5 and TRBJ1-4; D is possibly TRBD1 (6 bases). The receptor's source is a man aged 18 to 30 in good health. The material sequenced was naive CD4+ T cells sorted from blood. Stated subset: CD45RA+ positively selected. Here the CDR3 DNA reads TGTGCCAGCAGTTACGGCAGGACAGCTAGTGAAAAACTGTTTTTT. This sequence encodes CASSYGRTASEKLFF.